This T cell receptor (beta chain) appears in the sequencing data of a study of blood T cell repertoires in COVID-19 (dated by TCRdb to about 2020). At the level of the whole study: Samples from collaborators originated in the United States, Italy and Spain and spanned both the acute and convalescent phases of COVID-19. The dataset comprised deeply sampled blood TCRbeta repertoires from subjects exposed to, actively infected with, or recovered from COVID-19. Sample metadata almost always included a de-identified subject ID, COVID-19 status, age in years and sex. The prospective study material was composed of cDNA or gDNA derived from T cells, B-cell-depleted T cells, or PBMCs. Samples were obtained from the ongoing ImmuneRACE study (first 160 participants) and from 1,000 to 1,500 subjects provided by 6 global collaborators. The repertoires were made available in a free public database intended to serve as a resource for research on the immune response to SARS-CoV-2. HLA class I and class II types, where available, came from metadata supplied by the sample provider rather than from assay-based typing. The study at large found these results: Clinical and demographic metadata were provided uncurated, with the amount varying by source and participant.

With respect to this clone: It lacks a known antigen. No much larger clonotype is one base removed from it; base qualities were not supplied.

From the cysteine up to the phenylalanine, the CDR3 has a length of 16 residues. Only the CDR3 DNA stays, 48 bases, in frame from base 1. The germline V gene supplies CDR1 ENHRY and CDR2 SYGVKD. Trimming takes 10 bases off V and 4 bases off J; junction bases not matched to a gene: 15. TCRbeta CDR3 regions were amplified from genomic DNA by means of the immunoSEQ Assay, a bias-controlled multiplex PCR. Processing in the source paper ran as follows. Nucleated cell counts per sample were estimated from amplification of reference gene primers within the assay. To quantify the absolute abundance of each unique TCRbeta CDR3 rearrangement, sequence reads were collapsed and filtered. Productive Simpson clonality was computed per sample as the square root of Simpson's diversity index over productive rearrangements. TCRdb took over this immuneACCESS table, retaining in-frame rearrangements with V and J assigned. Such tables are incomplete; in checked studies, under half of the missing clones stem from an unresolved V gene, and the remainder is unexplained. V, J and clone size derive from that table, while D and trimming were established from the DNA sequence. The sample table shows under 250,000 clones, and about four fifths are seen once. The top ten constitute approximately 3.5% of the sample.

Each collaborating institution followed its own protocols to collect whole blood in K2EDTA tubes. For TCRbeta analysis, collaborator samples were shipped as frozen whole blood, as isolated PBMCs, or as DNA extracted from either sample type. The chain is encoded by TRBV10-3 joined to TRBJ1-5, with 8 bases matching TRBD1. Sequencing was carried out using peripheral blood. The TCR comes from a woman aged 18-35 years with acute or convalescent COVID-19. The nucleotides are TGTGCCACCAGGACAGGGACCGGGGAAGGGAATCAGCCCCAGCATTTT. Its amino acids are CATRTGTGEGNQPQHF.